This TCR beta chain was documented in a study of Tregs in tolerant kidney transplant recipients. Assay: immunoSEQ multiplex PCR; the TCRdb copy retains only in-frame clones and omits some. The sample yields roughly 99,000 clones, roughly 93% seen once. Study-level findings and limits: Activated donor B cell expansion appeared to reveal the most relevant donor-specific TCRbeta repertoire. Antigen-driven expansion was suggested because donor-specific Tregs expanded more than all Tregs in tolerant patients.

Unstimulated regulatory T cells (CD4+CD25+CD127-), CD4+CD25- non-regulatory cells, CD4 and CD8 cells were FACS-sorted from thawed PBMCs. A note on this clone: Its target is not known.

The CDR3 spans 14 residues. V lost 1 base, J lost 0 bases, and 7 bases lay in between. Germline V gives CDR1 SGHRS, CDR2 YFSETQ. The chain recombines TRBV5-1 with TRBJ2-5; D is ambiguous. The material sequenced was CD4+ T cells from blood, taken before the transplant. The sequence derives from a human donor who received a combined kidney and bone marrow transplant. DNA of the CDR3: TGCGCCAGCAGCTTGTCAGCGCACCAAGAGACCCAGTACTTC. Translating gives CASSLSAHQETQYF.